This T cell receptor (beta chain) was found in a study of spatial heterogeneity in lung cancer. Study information: Consistent detection of more beta-chain than alpha-chain sequences was observed. Averaged across combinations, each unique TCR and UMI pairing appeared more than ten times in raw reads, which were uncorrected. Study-wide results and limits: Relative to follow-up, resection was when ubiquitous expanded tumor TCRs appeared more in blood.

TCRdb ran MiXCR on the 5' RACE reads and lists one entry per CDR3 protein. The sample holds roughly 79,000 distinct CDR3 sequences, roughly an eighth seen once. The CDR3 runs 15 residues. Per germline, CDR1 SEHNR and CDR2 FQNEAQ (reference sequence). The V gene lost 3 bases and the J gene lost 7 bases, with 16 bases spanning the gap. Time point specified: sample taken at primary tumor resection. Whole RNA, which was extracted from tumor, nontumor lung tissue or frozen PBMC, was sequenced without any cell sorting. The 72 donors had untreated early-stage non-small cell lung cancer. Comment on this clonotype: What it binds is unknown.

This sequence joins TRBV7-9 and TRBJ2-1; D is possibly TRBD2 (7 bases). This TCR came from a male donor with early-stage non-small cell lung cancer. This material consisted of PBMCs, taken at surgery. The CDR3 DNA follows: TGTGCCAGCAGCTTTAGCGCACAGGGAGGGAATGAGCAGTTCTTC. It encodes CASSFSAQGGNEQFF. The full variable domain, its missing parts supplied by reference TRBV7-9 and TRBJ2-1, is DTGVSQNPRHKITKRGQNVTFRCDPISEHNRLYWYRQTLGQGPEFLTYFQNEAQLEKSRLLSDRFSAERPKGSFSTLEIQRTEQGDSAMYLCASSFSAQGGNEQFFGPGTRLTVL.